This paragraph reports one TCR beta chain. Its antigen is as yet unknown. CDR1 and CDR2 from the germline V gene are MNHNS and SASEGT. The CDR3 spans 12 residues. Trimming took off 2 bases at V and 6 bases at J, with 7 bases between the two ends. Patients who had autoimmune disease history or got systemic immunosuppression were left out. The sample is drawn from a study of OX40 agonist ivuxolimab in advanced cancers. Study details: Previous treatment with anti-PD-1, anti-PD-L1 or anti-CTLA-4 therapy was allowed; 40% had received some.

Study results and caveats: Dose levels from 0.1 to 3.0 mg/kg saw CD4+ and CD8+ blood T cells expand clonally by week 6.

Only in-frame clones appear in the TCRdb table, and some are missing; sequencing was by immunoSEQ multiplex PCR. Of 45,000 to 65,000 clones listed, about 90% are singletons. The chain has TRBV6-1 and TRBJ2-5; D unclear. This specimen was CD4+ or CD8+ T cells sorted from blood, taken in a trial of the OX40 agonist ivuxolimab. This sequence originates from an adult with an advanced solid tumor such as melanoma, head and neck, liver or kidney cancer. CDR3 in amino acids: CASSEQVQTQYF. For the CDR3, the DNA is TGTGCCAGCAGTGAACAGGTCCAGACCCAGTACTTC.